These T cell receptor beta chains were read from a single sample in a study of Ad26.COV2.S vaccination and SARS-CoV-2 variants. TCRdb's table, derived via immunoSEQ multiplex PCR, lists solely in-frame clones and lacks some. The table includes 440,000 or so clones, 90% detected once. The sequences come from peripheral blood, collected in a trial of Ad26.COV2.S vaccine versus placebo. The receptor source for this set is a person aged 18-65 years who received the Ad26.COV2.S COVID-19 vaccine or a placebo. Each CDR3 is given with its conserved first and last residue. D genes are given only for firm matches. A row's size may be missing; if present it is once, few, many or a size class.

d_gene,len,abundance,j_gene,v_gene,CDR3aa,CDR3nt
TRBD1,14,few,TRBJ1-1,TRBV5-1,CASSSTGGYTEAFF,TGCGCCAGCAGCTCCACAGGGGGTTACACTGAAGCTTTCTTT
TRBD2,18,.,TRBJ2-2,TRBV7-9,CASSLGLAGRSQGGELFF,TGTGCCAGCAGCTTAGGACTAGCGGGACGGTCCCAGGGCGGGGAGCTGTTTTTT
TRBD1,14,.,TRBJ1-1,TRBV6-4,CASSINLGGAEAFF,TGTGCCAGCAGTATCAACCTAGGGGGCGCTGAAGCTTTCTTT
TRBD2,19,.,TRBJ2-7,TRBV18,CASSPPGLGASGYTYEQYF,TGTGCCAGCTCACCACCAGGGCTTGGGGCTAGCGGATACACCTACGAGCAGTACTTC
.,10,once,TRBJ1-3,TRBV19,CASSRNTIYF,TGTGCCAGTAGCCGAAACACCATATATTTT
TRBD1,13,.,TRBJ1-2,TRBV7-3,CASSGRQGNGYTF,TGTGCCAGCAGCGGCAGACAGGGGAATGGCTACACCTTC
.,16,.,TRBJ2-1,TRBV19,CASSIVGGYPYNEQFF,TGTGCCAGTAGTATAGTTGGGGGTTACCCATACAATGAGCAGTTCTTC
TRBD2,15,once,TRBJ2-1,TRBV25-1,CASSEAGLADNEQFF,TGTGCCAGCAGTGAGGCGGGACTAGCAGACAATGAGCAGTTCTTC
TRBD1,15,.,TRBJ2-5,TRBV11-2,CASSLEDRGGETQYF,TGTGCCAGCAGCTTAGAGGACAGGGGCGGTGAGACCCAGTACTTC
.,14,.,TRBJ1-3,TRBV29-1,CSVTTVSSGNTIYF,TGCAGCGTTACTACAGTGAGCTCTGGAAACACCATATATTTT
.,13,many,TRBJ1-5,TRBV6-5,CASSYGMHQPQHF,TGTGCCAGCAGTTACGGGATGCATCAGCCCCAGCATTTT
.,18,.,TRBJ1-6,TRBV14,CASSQDGRSLTGNSPLHF,TGTGCCAGCAGCCAAGACGGACGCTCACTAACGGGGAATTCACCCCTCCACTTT
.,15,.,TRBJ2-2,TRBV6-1,CASSEGQGNTGELFF,TGTGCCAGCAGTGAAGGGCAGGGGAACACCGGGGAGCTGTTTTTT
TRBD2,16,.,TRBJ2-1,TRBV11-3,CASSLGGLGLYNEQFF,TGTGCCAGCAGCTTAGGGGGACTAGGCCTATACAATGAGCAGTTCTTC
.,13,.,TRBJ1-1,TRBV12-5,CASGLVGGAEAFF,TGTGCTAGTGGTTTGGTAGGGGGGGCTGAAGCTTTCTTT
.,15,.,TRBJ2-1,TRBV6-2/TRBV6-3,CASSPLFSQTDEQFF,TGTGCCAGCAGTCCCCTCTTTAGCCAGACCGATGAGCAGTTCTTC
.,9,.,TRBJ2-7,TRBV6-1,CASGYEQYF,TGTGCCAGCGGCTACGAGCAGTACTTC
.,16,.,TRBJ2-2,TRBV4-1,CASSPLRGVRTGELFF,TGCGCCAGCAGCCCGCTGAGAGGGGTTCGCACCGGGGAGCTGTTTTTT
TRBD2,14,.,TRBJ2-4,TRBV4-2,CASSQDGRENIQYF,TGTGCCAGCAGCCAAGATGGGAGGGAAAACATTCAGTACTTC
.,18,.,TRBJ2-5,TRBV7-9,CASSLGQDLLGFKETQYF,TGTGCCAGCAGCCTAGGGCAGGACTTACTAGGGTTTAAGGAGACCCAGTACTTC
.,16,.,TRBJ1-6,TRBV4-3,CASSQEGRGTDSPLHF,TGCGCCAGCAGCCAAGAAGGCAGGGGAACTGATTCACCCCTCCACTTT
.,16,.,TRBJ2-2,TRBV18,CASSPFTGRNTGELFF,TGTGCCAGCTCACCATTTACAGGGAGGAACACCGGGGAGCTGTTTTTT
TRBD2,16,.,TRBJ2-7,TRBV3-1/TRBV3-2,CASSRDLAGGTYEQYF,TGTGCCAGCAGCCGGGACTTAGCGGGAGGCACCTACGAGCAGTACTTC
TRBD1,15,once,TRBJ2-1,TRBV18,CASTTRDSLLHEQFF,TGTGCCAGCACAACTAGGGACAGCTTATTGCATGAGCAGTTCTTC
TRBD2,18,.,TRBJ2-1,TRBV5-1,CASSVGRASGLPKGEQFF,TGCGCCAGCAGCGTGGGTAGGGCTAGCGGCCTCCCCAAGGGTGAGCAGTTCTTC
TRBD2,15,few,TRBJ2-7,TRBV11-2,CASSLGPGGPNEQYF,TGTGCCAGCAGCTTAGGGCCGGGAGGGCCCAACGAGCAGTACTTC
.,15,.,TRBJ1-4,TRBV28,CASSLGGAGNEKLFF,TGTGCCAGCAGTTTAGGGGGGGCCGGTAATGAAAAACTGTTTTTT
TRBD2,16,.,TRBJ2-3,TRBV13,CASSLGLAGYTDTQYF,TGTGCCAGCAGCCTCGGACTAGCGGGTTACACAGATACGCAGTATTTT
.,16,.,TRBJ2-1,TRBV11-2,CASSLRGPNSYNEQFF,TGTGCCAGCAGCCTCAGGGGACCCAACTCCTACAATGAGCAGTTCTTC
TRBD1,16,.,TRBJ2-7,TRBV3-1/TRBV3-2,CASSPRRAQGAYEQYF,TGTGCCAGCAGCCCCCGAAGAGCCCAGGGGGCCTACGAGCAGTACTTC
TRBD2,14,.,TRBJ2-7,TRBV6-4,CASSRLAGPYEQYF,TGTGCCAGCAGCCGACTAGCGGGGCCCTACGAGCAGTACTTC
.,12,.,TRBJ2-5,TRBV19,CASSTLQETQYF,TGTGCCAGTAGTACCCTACAAGAGACCCAGTACTTC
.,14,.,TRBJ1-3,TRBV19,CASSWSLSGNTIYF,TGTGCCAGTAGTTGGAGTCTCTCTGGAAACACCATATATTTT
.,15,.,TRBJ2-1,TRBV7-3,CASSSRDLLYNEQFF,TGTGCCAGCAGCTCCAGGGACTTATTATACAATGAGCAGTTCTTC
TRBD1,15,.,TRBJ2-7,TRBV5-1,CASSLGGTGVHEQYF,TGCGCCAGCAGCTTGGGTGGGACAGGGGTCCACGAGCAGTACTTC
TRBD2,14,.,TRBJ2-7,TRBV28,CASSTLAGALEQYF,TGTGCCAGCAGCACACTAGCGGGAGCCCTCGAGCAGTACTTC
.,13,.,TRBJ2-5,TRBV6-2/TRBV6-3,CASSSSGQETQYF,TGTGCCAGCAGTTCGTCAGGGCAAGAGACCCAGTACTTC
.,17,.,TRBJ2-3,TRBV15,CATSRDSGPTTTDTQYF,TGTGCCACCAGCAGAGATAGTGGCCCAACCACCACAGATACGCAGTATTTT
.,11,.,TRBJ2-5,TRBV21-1,CASSNEETQYF,TGTGCCAGCAGCAATGAGGAGACCCAGTACTTC
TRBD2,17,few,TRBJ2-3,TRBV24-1,CATSDLSGLAGTDTQYF,TGTGCCACCAGTGATCTTTCGGGACTAGCTGGCACAGATACGCAGTATTTT
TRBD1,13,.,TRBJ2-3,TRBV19,CASSTDRGDTQYF,TGTGCCAGTAGTACGGACAGGGGAGATACGCAGTATTTT
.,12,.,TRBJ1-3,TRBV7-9,CASSLEGNTIYF,TGTGCCAGCAGCTTAGAAGGAAACACCATATATTTT
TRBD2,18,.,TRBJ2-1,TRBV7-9,CASSLPSRSGSSYNEQFF,TGTGCCAGCAGCCTCCCATCCCGAAGCGGGAGCTCCTACAATGAGCAGTTCTTC
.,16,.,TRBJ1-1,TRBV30,CAWSMQFAVSSTEAFF,TGTGCCTGGAGTATGCAGTTTGCGGTATCGAGCACTGAAGCTTTCTTT
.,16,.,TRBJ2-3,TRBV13,CASSLAGSGPTDTQYF,TGTGCCAGCAGCTTGGCGGGGTCGGGGCCCACAGATACGCAGTATTTT
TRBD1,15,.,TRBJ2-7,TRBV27,CASSLSGTVPYEQYF,TGTGCCAGCAGTTTATCCGGGACAGTACCCTACGAGCAGTACTTC
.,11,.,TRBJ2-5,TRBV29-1,CSVQPQETQYF,TGCAGCGTCCAGCCTCAAGAGACCCAGTACTTC
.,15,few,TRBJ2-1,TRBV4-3,CASSQAPLGYNEQFF,TGCGCCAGCAGCCAAGCGCCGTTGGGATACAATGAGCAGTTCTTC